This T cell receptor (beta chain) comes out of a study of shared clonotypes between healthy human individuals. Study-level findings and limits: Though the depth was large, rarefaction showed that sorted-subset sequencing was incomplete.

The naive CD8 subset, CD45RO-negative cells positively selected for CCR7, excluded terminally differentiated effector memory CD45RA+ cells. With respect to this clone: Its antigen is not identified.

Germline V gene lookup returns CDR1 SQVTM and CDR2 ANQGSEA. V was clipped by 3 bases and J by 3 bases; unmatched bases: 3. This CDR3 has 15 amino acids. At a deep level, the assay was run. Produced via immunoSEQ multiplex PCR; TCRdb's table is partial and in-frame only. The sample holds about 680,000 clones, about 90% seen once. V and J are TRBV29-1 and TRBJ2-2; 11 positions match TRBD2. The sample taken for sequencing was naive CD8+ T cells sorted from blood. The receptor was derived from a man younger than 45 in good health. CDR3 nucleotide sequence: TGCAGCGTTGAGGAGGGACTAGCGGACACCGGGGAGCTGTTTTTT. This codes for CSVEEGLADTGELFF.